This T cell receptor (beta chain) was recorded in a study of T cell responses to AZD1222 COVID-19 vaccine. Germline assignment: CDR1 LNHDA and CDR2 SQIVND (reference sequence). The V segment lost 5 bases and the J segment 5 bases; nucleotides outside the gene matches: 8. This CDR3 is 16 amino acids long. The data were produced by immunoSEQ multiplex PCR, yet TCRdb's version contains in-frame clones alone and is incomplete. This table holds over 100,000 clones, 90% found once. The sequence was collected from an adult in good health. Source: peripheral blood, taken on day 0 of AZD1222 vaccination. The genes are TRBV19 and TRBJ2-2; 10 positions agree with TRBD2. CDR3 sequence reads: CASSPILAGVTGELFF. The DNA for the CDR3 is TGTGCCAGTAGTCCCATCCTAGCGGGGGTAACCGGGGAGCTGTTTTTT.